A selection of T cell receptor beta chains follows, all from one sample in a study of CD8 T cells in ankylosing spondylitis. In TCRdb, the 5' RACE reads were re-called with MiXCR into one record per CDR3 protein. The data contain approximately 350,000 distinct CDR3 sequences, under 15% of them singletons. The sample consisted of blood, either unsorted or a sorted T cell fraction (not recorded which). These receptors were collected from a male donor with ankylosing spondylitis or in good health (not recorded which). CDR3s include the opening cysteine and the closing phenylalanine or tryptophan. Rows may omit the clone size; those that give it use once, few, many or a size class.

v_call,clone_size,cdr3_aa
TRBV3-1,few,CASSRIVGDISYEQYF
TRBV6-5,few,CASSYSDPGSEQYF
TRBV20-1,few,CSASRTSGSPIWGDEQFF
TRBV5-1,.,CASRLRTSGGKYTGELFF
TRBV20-1,.,CSARDEGHYRRDEQFF
TRBV20-1,once,CSARRTGELFF
TRBV2,many,CASRGQGNTGELFF
TRBV7-2,few,CASSLGGLNNGELFF
TRBV18,few,CASSPSEALNTEAFF
TRBV10-3,.,CAIGMGQLYYGYTF
TRBV27,few,CASSPYKAVELFF
TRBV12-3/TRBV12-4,few,CASTMGQYNQPQHF
TRBV6-6,.,CASGSGPGHEQYF
TRBV7-8,few,CASSRERDYEQYF
TRBV5-1,many,CASSRGQGLTSNQPQHF